The rows below give T cell receptor beta chains drawn from one sample of a study of blood T cell repertoires in COVID-19. Sequencing was performed with immunoSEQ multiplex PCR; in TCRdb, only in-frame clones are kept and a portion is missing. The data hold some 100,000 clones, with around 89% observed a single time. The sample consisted of peripheral blood. The receptors shown here come from a human donor in a cohort sampled during active COVID-19. Each CDR3 is given with its conserved first and last residue. The D gene is left open where the match is weak. Rows give clone size only sometimes, using once, few, many, or a class for an expanded clone.

TRBJ1-5	TRBV4-2	.	.	CASSQVGDSNQPQHF	TGTGCCAGCAGCCAGGTAGGGGATAGCAATCAGCCCCAGCATTTT
TRBJ1-3	TRBV12-3/TRBV12-4	.	.	CASREALNTIYF	TGTGCCAGCAGGGAGGCTTTAAACACCATATATTTT
TRBJ1-2	TRBV24-1	.	.	CATSAASNYGYTF	TGTGCCACCAGTGCTGCGTCGAACTATGGCTACACCTTC
TRBJ1-1	TRBV2	once	.	CASSGQGLGTEAFF	TGTGCCAGCAGTGGGCAGGGGCTCGGCACTGAAGCTTTCTTT
TRBJ2-3	TRBV5-6	.	TRBD2	CASSPRLAGGVPQQYF	TGTGCCAGCAGCCCCAGACTAGCGGGGGGCGTCCCCCAGCAGTATTTT
TRBJ2-7	TRBV27	.	.	CASSLSWRNYEQYF	TGTGCCAGCAGTTTATCTTGGCGGAACTACGAGCAGTACTTC
TRBJ2-3	TRBV10-3	.	TRBD2	CAISEGLAGGLGARTDTQYF	TGTGCCATCAGTGAAGGACTAGCGGGGGGATTGGGGGCTCGCACAGATACGCAGTATTTT
TRBJ1-1	TRBV18	.	TRBD1	CASSGLGQMKNTEAFF	TGTGCCAGCTCAGGATTGGGACAGATGAAGAACACTGAAGCTTTCTTT
TRBJ2-3	TRBV6-6	once	TRBD2	CASSRQGGSTSGSPDTQYF	TGTGCCAGCAGTCGACAGGGGGGTTCTACTAGCGGGAGCCCAGATACGCAGTATTTT
TRBJ1-2	TRBV7-6	.	.	CASRGIGESYTF	TGTGCCAGCAGGGGGATAGGGGAAAGCTACACCTTC
TRBJ2-3	TRBV7-3	.	.	CASSLSSPGGTDTQYF	TGTGCCAGCAGCTTATCGTCGCCAGGGGGCACAGATACGCAGTATTTT
TRBJ1-1	TRBV5-4	.	TRBD1	CASSNDRDVAEAFF	TGTGCCAGCAGTAACGACAGGGATGTGGCTGAAGCTTTCTTT
TRBJ2-3	TRBV11-2	.	.	CASSPTSSTDTQYF	TGTGCCAGCAGCCCCACTTCTAGCACAGATACGCAGTATTTT
TRBJ2-7	TRBV7-8	.	TRBD2	CASSPGLAGSYEQYF	TGTGCCAGCAGCCCGGGACTAGCGGGATCCTACGAGCAGTACTTC
TRBJ2-5	TRBV9	.	.	CASSLTPFQETQYF	TGTGCCAGCAGTCTGACTCCTTTCCAAGAGACCCAGTACTTC
TRBJ1-1	TRBV5-1	.	.	CASSLGGRGDNTEAFF	TGCGCCAGCAGCTTGGGAGGCCGGGGGGATAACACTGAAGCTTTCTTT
TRBJ1-3	TRBV18	.	.	CASSHGQQRSGNTIYF	TGTGCCAGCTCACATGGACAGCAACGCTCTGGAAACACCATATATTTT
TRBJ2-5	TRBV9	once	TRBD2	CASSRGEIAGGGETQYF	TGTGCCAGCAGCCGAGGGGAGATAGCGGGGGGCGGAGAGACCCAGTACTTC
TRBJ2-2	TRBV6-5	.	TRBD1	CASSSATGGYWELFF	TGTGCCAGCAGTTCGGCGACAGGGGGCTATTGGGAGCTGTTTTTT
TRBJ1-1	TRBV19	once	.	CASSRRAGGRYTEAFF	TGTGCCAGTAGTAGGAGGGCAGGCGGACGTTACACTGAAGCTTTCTTT
TRBJ2-1	TRBV10-1	.	.	CASQWRNRVVYNEQFF	TGCGCCAGCCAGTGGCGGAACAGGGTTGTCTACAATGAGCAGTTCTTC
TRBJ2-5	TRBV3-1/TRBV3-2	once	.	CASSQARVGEETQYF	TGTGCCAGCAGCCAAGCTAGGGTCGGGGAAGAGACCCAGTACTTC
TRBJ1-4	TRBV10-3	.	.	CAISEGRDEKLFF	TGTGCCATCAGTGAGGGGAGAGATGAAAAACTGTTTTTT
TRBJ1-5	TRBV5-8	.	.	CASSGRVGQPQHF	TGTGCCAGCAGCGGCAGGGTGGGTCAGCCCCAGCATTTT
TRBJ1-1	TRBV28	.	.	CASSFLRNKNTEAFF	TGTGCCAGCAGTTTCTTGCGGAACAAGAACACTGAAGCTTTCTTT
TRBJ2-1	TRBV9	few	TRBD2	CASSAFPSGANNEQFF	TGTGCCAGCAGCGCCTTCCCTAGCGGGGCTAACAATGAGCAGTTCTTC
TRBJ1-5	TRBV19	.	.	CASSIWGGEEQPQHF	TGTGCCAGTAGTATATGGGGCGGCGAGGAGCAGCCCCAGCATTTT
TRBJ2-3	TRBV12-5	.	TRBD2	CASGPRASGILLGTDTQYF	TGTGCTAGTGGTCCCCGGGCTAGCGGGATTTTATTAGGGACAGATACGCAGTATTTT
TRBJ1-5	TRBV27	.	.	CASRLGDRTNQPQHF	TGTGCCAGCAGACTAGGAGACAGGACCAATCAGCCCCAGCATTTT
TRBJ2-1	TRBV5-1	.	TRBD1	CASSDRVTSSYNEQFF	TGCGCCAGCAGCGACAGGGTCACAAGCTCCTACAATGAGCAGTTCTTC
TRBJ2-5	TRBV7-2	.	.	CASTAPLSGRETQYF	TGTGCCAGCACTGCCCCACTAAGCGGACGGGAGACCCAGTACTTC
TRBJ2-7	TRBV9	few	.	CASSVEGNRSSYEQYF	TGTGCCAGCAGCGTAGAAGGAAACCGGAGCTCCTACGAGCAGTACTTC